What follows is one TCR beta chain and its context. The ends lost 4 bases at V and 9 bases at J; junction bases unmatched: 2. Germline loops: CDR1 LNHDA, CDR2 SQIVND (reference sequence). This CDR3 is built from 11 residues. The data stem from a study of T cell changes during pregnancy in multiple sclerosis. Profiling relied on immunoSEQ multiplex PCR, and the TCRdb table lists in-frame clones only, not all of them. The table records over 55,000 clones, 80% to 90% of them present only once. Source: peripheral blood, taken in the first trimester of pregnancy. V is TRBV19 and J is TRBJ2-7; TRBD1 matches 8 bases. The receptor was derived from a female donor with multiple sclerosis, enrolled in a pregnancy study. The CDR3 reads CASSTRGRQYF. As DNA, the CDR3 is TGTGCCAGTAGTACCAGGGGGCGGCAGTACTTC.